The 32 T cell receptor beta chains below were found in one sample sequenced in a study of blood T cell repertoires in COVID-19. Data came from immunoSEQ multiplex PCR; TCRdb stores just in-frame clones and leaves some out. This sample carries under 200,000 clones, about four fifths of them seen once, and the ten largest clones take approximately 3.6%. Sequencing used PBMCs or T cells enriched from blood (not recorded which). Receptors originate from a woman in her sixties who had recovered from COVID-19.

V is TRBV5-1 and J is TRBJ2-5; D is possibly TRBD2 (6 bases). Germline CDR1 and CDR2: SGHRS and YFSETQ. Trimming cost V 0 bases and J 5 bases, with 17 bases left between them. This CDR3 region has 16 residues. This CDR3 reads CASSLVMGGPQETQYF. The CDR3 bases are TGCGCCAGCAGCTTGGTTATGGGGGGACCCCAGGAGACCCAGTACTTC.

CDR3 bases: TGTGCCAGCAGTGAACAGGGGGCCTACGAGCAGTACTTC. This translates into CASSEQGAYEQYF. The rearrangement links TRBV25-1 to TRBJ2-7, with TRBD1 matching 7 bases. Germline V CDR1 and CDR2: MGHDK, SYGVNS. V shed 2 bases, J shed 2 bases, and the junction held 0 bases outside the gene matches. The CDR3 extends over 13 amino acids.

The chain uses TRBV24-1 and TRBJ2-1; 11 nucleotides match TRBD2. The V gene's germline CDR1 is KGHDR and CDR2 SFDVKD. The CDR3 runs to 16 residues. The J segment lost 5 bases and the V segment lost 1 base, leaving 3 bases of the junction unmatched. This CDR3 reads CATSDFIAGGDNEQFF. The DNA of the CDR3 is TGTGCCACCAGTGATTTTATAGCGGGGGGGGACAATGAGCAGTTCTTC.

V usage is TRBV10-3 and J usage is TRBJ1-1; 7 nucleotides align to TRBD1. V shed 6 bases and J 4 bases; nucleotides not matched to a gene: 11. Germline V gives CDR1 ENHRY, CDR2 SYGVKD. The CDR3 runs to 15 residues. The CDR3 region has the DNA TGTGCCATCAGCAGACAGGGCGGTTCGAGCACTGAAGCTTTCTTT. Translated, it gives CAISRQGGSSTEAFF.

The V gene is TRBV7-8, the J gene TRBJ1-2, with 8 bases matching TRBD1. The CDR3 is made up of 16 amino acids. The germline CDR1 and CDR2 sequences are SGHVS and FQNEAQ. The ends lost 2 bases at V and 8 bases at J; junction bases unmatched: 13. In DNA form, the CDR3 reads TGTGCCAGCAGCTTAACATACAGGGGGGGAAGGGAAGGCTACACCTTC. Residues: CASSLTYRGGREGYTF.

The chain is built from TRBV9 and TRBJ2-1, with 7 bases lining up with TRBD2. Germline trimming cut 3 bases from V and 6 bases from J; bases unmatched to any gene: 9. The CDR3 sequence is 15 residues long. The germline V gene encodes CDR1 SGDLS and CDR2 YYNGEE. The CDR3 here is CASSASGTTGNEQFF. The CDR3 nucleotides are TGTGCCAGCAGCGCATCCGGGACTACCGGCAATGAGCAGTTCTTC.

The rearrangement joins TRBV12-5 to TRBJ1-1; D might be TRBD1 (6 bases). V was shortened by 1 base and J by 5 bases, with 8 bases between the two germline ends. CDR1 and CDR2 (germline): LGHNT, FRNRAP. The CDR3 extends over 13 amino acids. CDR3 loop: CASGLAGVTEAFF. Written as DNA, the CDR3 is TGTGCTAGTGGTTTGGCAGGGGTGACTGAAGCTTTCTTT.

The V gene is TRBV6-6, the J gene TRBJ1-1; weak D call: TRBD1 (5 bases). The CDR3 is 13 amino acids. Germline CDR1 MNHNY, CDR2 SVGAGI (reference sequence). V lost 0 bases and J 7 bases, leaving 9 bases between the germline ends. The CDR3 region has the DNA TGTGCCAGCAGTTACTCGGGGGGGGATGAAGCTTTCTTT. This sequence encodes CASSYSGGDEAFF.

The chain carries TRBV12-3 or TRBV12-4 and TRBJ1-2; D is possibly TRBD1 (6 bases). V lost 3 bases and J lost 8, with 10 bases in between. CDR3 length equals 12 residues. The CDR3 region is CASSFRGTGYTF. The DNA of the CDR3 is TGTGCCAGCAGTTTTAGGGGGACGGGCTACACCTTC.

This clone was detected many times. The V gene is TRBV19, the J gene TRBJ2-7; no reliable D call. The CDR3 contains 13 residues. Germline lookup yields CDR1 LNHDA and CDR2 SQIVND (reference sequence). V was cut by 2 bases and J by 3 bases, with 8 bases left in between. CDR3 in DNA: TGTGCCAGTAGTATAAATACAGACTACGAGCAGTACTTC. This encodes CASSINTDYEQYF. The full variable domain, in which reference TRBV19 and TRBJ2-7 provide the parts outside the CDR3, is DGGITQSPKYLFRKEGQNVTLSCEQNLNHDAMYWYRQDPGQGLRLIYYSQIVNDFQKGDIAEGYSVSREKKESFPLTVTSAQKNPTAFYLCASSINTDYEQYFGPGTRLTVT.

This rearrangement joins TRBV18 to TRBJ2-3; possibly TRBD1 for D (6 bases). Germline lookup yields CDR1 KGHSH and CDR2 LQKENI. This CDR3 contains 16 residues. Trimming shortened V by 6 bases and J by 0 bases, and 16 bases separated the two germline ends. DNA for the CDR3: TGTGCCAGCTCCTCACCGATACAGGGCAGCACAGATACGCAGTATTTT. Translating it yields CASSSPIQGSTDTQYF.

The chain carries TRBV24-1 and TRBJ2-1; 12 nucleotides agree with TRBD2. J was trimmed by 5 bases and V by 4 bases; bases with no gene match: 8. The CDR3 spans 17 residues. Germline values: CDR1 KGHDR, CDR2 SFDVKD. CDR3 loop: CATSDPTTSGGHNEQFF. In nucleotides, the CDR3 is TGTGCCACCAGTGACCCTACCACTAGCGGGGGGCACAATGAGCAGTTCTTC.

This rearrangement joins TRBV6-5 to TRBJ2-1; 14 nucleotides line up with TRBD2. CDR1 is MNHEY and CDR2 is SVGAGI in the germline V gene. The ends lost 5 bases at V and 14 bases at J; junction bases unmatched: 8. The CDR3 is made up of 14 amino acids. The CDR3 here is CASSPTSGGGREFF. As DNA, the CDR3 is TGTGCCAGCAGTCCGACTAGCGGGGGGGGACGCGAGTTCTTC.

This clone has a handful of counts. The chain has TRBV4-2 and TRBJ2-3; 9 positions match TRBD2. The CDR3 length is 14 residues. Germline V lookup: CDR1 LGHNA, CDR2 YNFKEQ. Trimming took 0 bases from V and 12 from J; bases not matched to a gene: 7. The CDR3: CASSQELAGTPQYF. In DNA, the CDR3 is TGTGCCAGCAGCCAAGAGCTAGCGGGGACCCCCCAGTATTTT.

CDR3 sequence (DNA): TGTGCCAGCGGAGGGAGGACGGTCACTGAAGCTTTCTTT. Protein sequence: CASGGRTVTEAFF. The V gene is TRBV27, the J gene TRBJ1-1; the D is unclear. Per germline, CDR1 MNHEY and CDR2 SMNVEV (reference sequence). This CDR3 comprises 13 residues. The V and J ends lost 8 bases and 4 bases respectively, with 14 bases between them.

This rearrangement joins TRBV21-1 to TRBJ2-4; the table's D call of TRBD1 was not tested on the DNA. TRBV21-1 is a pseudogene locus. This CDR3 contains 20 residues. The CDR3 DNA is TGTGCCAGCAGCTTCCGCCGGGACAGGGGCGTTGGGGACTGCCAAAACATTCAGTACTTC. It specifies CASSFRRDRGVGDCQNIQYF.

The chain employs TRBV5-6 and TRBJ2-5; 11 bases line up with TRBD2. CDR1 is SGHDT, CDR2 YYEEEE, per germline. With V trimmed by 2 bases and J by 4 bases, 10 bases remained unmatched. This CDR3 comprises 17 residues. CDR3 sequence reads: CASSFFFSGGAGETQYF. In DNA, the CDR3 is TGTGCCAGCAGCTTTTTCTTTAGCGGGGGGGCCGGAGAGACCCAGTACTTC. Full variable domain (remainder filled in from reference TRBV5-6 and TRBJ2-5): DAGVTQSPTHLIKTRGQQVTLRCSPKSGHDTVSWYQQALGQGPQFIFQYYEEEERQRGNFPDRFSGHQFPNYSSELNVNALLLGDSALYLCASSFFFSGGAGETQYFGPGTRLLVL.

This rearrangement joins TRBV5-6 to TRBJ1-2; D remains ambiguous. The CDR3 has 12 residues. The germline V and J ends were trimmed by 0 bases and 7 bases, with 7 bases remaining between them. From germline, CDR1 is SGHDT and CDR2 YYEEEE. DNA for the CDR3: TGTGCCAGCAGCTTGGATTTCTCTGGCTACACCTTC. It specifies CASSLDFSGYTF.

V gene TRBV18 combines with J gene TRBJ1-2; 10 bases fit TRBD1. Germline assignment: CDR1 KGHSH and CDR2 LQKENI. Unmatched junction bases numbered 7, after V lost 5 bases and J lost 4 bases. The CDR3 runs to 15 residues. CDR3 sequence (DNA): TGTGCCAGCTCAGCAGGGACAGGGGATGTCTATGGCTACACCTTC. Protein: CASSAGTGDVYGYTF.

This chain uses TRBV21-1 with TRBJ1-1. TRBV21-1 is reported as a pseudogene. The CDR3 has 18 residues. The CDR3 reads CASTTLGRQASMNTEAFF. The CDR3 DNA reads TGTGCCAGCACCACCCTAGGGAGGCAGGCCAGCATGAACACTGAAGCTTTCTTT.

This chain links TRBV9 with TRBJ2-5, with TRBD2 matching 9 bases. The germline CDR1 and CDR2 sequences are SGDLS and YYNGEE. This CDR3 has 17 amino acids. Germline trimming cut 0 bases from V and 4 bases from J; bases unmatched to any gene: 10. In nucleotides, the CDR3 is TGTGCCAGCAGCGTAGGGTCGAGCGGGGGGACGGGAGAGACCCAGTACTTC. The encoded protein is CASSVGSSGGTGETQYF.

The chain uses TRBV4-1 and TRBJ2-1; 11 bases are shared with TRBD2. V dropped 2 bases and J dropped 2; count of bases not matched to a gene: 11. Germline V gene data show CDR1 as MGHRA and CDR2 as YSYEKL. This CDR3 is built from 19 residues. CDR3 sequence reads: CASSQWAPLAGGTYNEQFF. Here the CDR3 DNA reads TGCGCCAGCAGCCAATGGGCCCCGCTAGCGGGGGGTACCTACAATGAGCAGTTCTTC.

The DNA of the CDR3 is TGTGCCAGCAGTGACAGTTACACTGAAGCTTTCTTT. Amino acid sequence: CASSDSYTEAFF. The gene calls are TRBV12-3 or TRBV12-4 and TRBJ1-1; D may be TRBD1 (5 bases). The CDR3 runs to 12 residues. With 5 bases removed from V and 3 bases from J, the gap between germline ends came to 7 bases.

The rearrangement uses TRBV5-1 and TRBJ2-1, with D perhaps TRBD2 (5 bases). The CDR3 has 17 amino acids. The germline CDR1 and CDR2 sequences are SGHRS and YFSETQ. Between the trimmed V and J ends, which lost 3 bases and 10 bases, there was a span of 26 bases. CDR3 sequence reads: CASSSERWANVGVEQFF. In DNA form, the CDR3 reads TGCGCCAGCAGCTCCGAGCGGTGGGCGAATGTAGGCGTAGAGCAGTTCTTC.

V and J are TRBV6-6 and TRBJ1-2; TRBD1 aligns across 9 bases. CDR1 and CDR2 from the germline V gene are MNHNY and SVGAGI (reference sequence). This CDR3 has 14 amino acids. Germline trimming cut 6 bases from V and 2 bases from J; bases unmatched to any gene: 4. The CDR3 loop reads CASSPTGGNYGYTF. As DNA, the CDR3 is TGTGCCAGCAGCCCGACAGGGGGAAACTATGGCTACACCTTC.

This clone was picked up one time. The genes are TRBV10-2 and TRBJ1-5, with D perhaps matching TRBD1 (5 bases). V gave up 7 bases and J gave up 5 bases, with 12 bases separating them. CDR1 and CDR2 (germline): WSHSY, SAAADI. The CDR3 is 13 residues long. CDR3 amino acids: CASKGLDDQPQHF. For the CDR3, the DNA is TGCGCCAGCAAGGGACTAGACGATCAGCCCCAGCATTTT.

The rearrangement joins TRBV18 to TRBJ1-2, with TRBD1 matching 7 bases. CDR3 length equals 15 residues. Trimming removed 3 bases from V and 2 bases from J; junction bases left unmatched: 6. Per germline, CDR1 KGHSH and CDR2 LQKENI. CDR3 DNA: TGTGCCAGCTCACCTGAGGGGGCGGGGAACTATGGCTACACCTTC. Protein product: CASSPEGAGNYGYTF.

The rearrangement links TRBV12-5 to TRBJ1-4; D gene uncertain. V shed 5 bases and J shed 6 bases, with 7 bases lying between them. Germline V gives CDR1 LGHNT, CDR2 FRNRAP. The CDR3 is 12 residues long. CDR3 sequence: CASGLNYEKLFF. The CDR3, as DNA: TGTGCTAGTGGTCTTAACTATGAAAAACTGTTTTTT.

Details on this clone: The same CDR3 can be traced to other DNA sequences in this sample. The genes are TRBV6-5 and TRBJ1-1; perhaps TRBD1 as D (5 bases). Germline lookup yields CDR1 MNHEY and CDR2 SVGAGI. V was trimmed by 2 bases and J by 4 bases, leaving 11 bases between them. The length of the CDR3 is 14 residues. The CDR3 bases are TGTGCCAGCAGTTACGCCGGGGGGGGCACTGAAGCTTTCTTT. This encodes CASSYAGGGTEAFF.

This rearrangement joins TRBV6-5 to TRBJ2-2; possible D gene TRBD1, 6 bases. The V gene's germline CDR1 is MNHEY and CDR2 SVGAGI. The V and J ends lost 6 bases and 4 bases respectively, with 9 bases between them. The CDR3 spans 13 residues. The CDR3 sequence is CASRQGGTGELFF. Written as DNA, the CDR3 is TGTGCCAGCAGACAGGGTGGCACCGGGGAGCTGTTTTTT.

The chain is built from TRBV29-1 and TRBJ2-3; TRBD2 matches 9 bases. CDR1 SQVTM and CDR2 ANQGSEA come from the germline V gene. There are 15 residues in the CDR3. The junction had 12 bases not matched to a gene; V was cut back by 7 bases and J by 4 bases. This chain's CDR3 is CSGAASGVPPDTQYF. As DNA, the CDR3 is TGCAGCGGGGCCGCTAGCGGGGTCCCCCCAGATACGCAGTATTTT.

The chain uses TRBV5-1 and TRBJ2-2, with unresolved D. The CDR3 loop spans 15 amino acids. Trimming took 0 bases from V and 5 from J, leaving 11 bases between them. In germline, CDR1 is SGHRS, CDR2 YFSETQ. The CDR3 nucleotides are TGCGCCAGCAGCTTGGACGCTAGAAATACCGGGGAGCTGTTTTTT. Translating it yields CASSLDARNTGELFF.